The clone carrying this T cell receptor (beta chain) was seen repeatedly, ten times or more. The data derive from a study of T cells in Graves' hyperthyroidism and ophthalmopathy. RNA transcripts gave rise to amplified TCR beta CDR3 regions. The TCR CDR3 first-round RT-PCR relied on the HTBI primer set. TCRdb ran MiXCR on the multiplex PCR reads and lists one entry per CDR3 protein. This sample has around 530,000 distinct CDR3 sequences, with approximately 17% found just once. There are 17 residues in the CDR3. Germline V lookup: CDR1 MGHDK, CDR2 SYGVNS. Unmatched junction bases numbered 9, after V lost 3 bases and J lost 6 bases.

Sample: blood. The clonotype originates from a woman between 18 and 30 years old with Graves' ophthalmopathy. The chain couples TRBV25-1 to TRBJ2-3; 13 positions agree with TRBD2. This CDR3 reads CASSDSSRLAGGDTQYF. CDR3 in DNA: TGTGCCAGCAGTGATTCGTCCCGACTAGCGGGAGGCGATACGCAGTATTTT.